This TCR beta chain was sequenced in a study of blood T cell repertoires in COVID-19. Authors' methods: Reference gene primers were amplified, and this amplification served to estimate nucleated cell counts. Some clones are missing from TCRdb's copy, which holds only in-frame ones; the method was immunoSEQ multiplex PCR. That table furnishes V, J and clone size, whereas the DNA furnished D and trimming. The table lists under 200,000 clones, about 76% of them singletons. Trimming took off 7 bases at V and 3 bases at J, with 10 bases between the two ends. CDR3 length: 13 residues. The origin of this receptor is a woman aged 40 to 50 with COVID-19, enrolled during active disease. Material: peripheral blood. This chain uses TRBV12-3 or TRBV12-4 with TRBJ2-1, with D perhaps TRBD1 (5 bases). The CDR3 nucleotides read TGTGCCAGCAAGAAGGACAACTACAATGAGCAGTTCTTC. This codes for CASKKDNYNEQFF.